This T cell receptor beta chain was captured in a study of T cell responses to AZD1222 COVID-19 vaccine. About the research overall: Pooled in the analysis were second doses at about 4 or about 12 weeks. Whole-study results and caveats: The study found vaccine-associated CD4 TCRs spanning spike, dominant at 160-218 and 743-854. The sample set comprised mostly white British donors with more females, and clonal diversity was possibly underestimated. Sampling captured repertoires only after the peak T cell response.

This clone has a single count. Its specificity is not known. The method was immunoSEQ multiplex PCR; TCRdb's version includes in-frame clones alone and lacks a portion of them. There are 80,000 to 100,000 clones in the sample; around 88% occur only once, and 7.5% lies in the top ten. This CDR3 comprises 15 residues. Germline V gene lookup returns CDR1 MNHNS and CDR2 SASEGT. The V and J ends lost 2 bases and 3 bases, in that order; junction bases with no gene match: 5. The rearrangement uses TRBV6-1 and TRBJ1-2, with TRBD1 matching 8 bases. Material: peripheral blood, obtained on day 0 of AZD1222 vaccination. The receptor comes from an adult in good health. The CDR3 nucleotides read TGTGCCAGCAGTGAAAGCGCAGGGGGCTACTATGGCTACACCTTC. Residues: CASSESAGGYYGYTF.